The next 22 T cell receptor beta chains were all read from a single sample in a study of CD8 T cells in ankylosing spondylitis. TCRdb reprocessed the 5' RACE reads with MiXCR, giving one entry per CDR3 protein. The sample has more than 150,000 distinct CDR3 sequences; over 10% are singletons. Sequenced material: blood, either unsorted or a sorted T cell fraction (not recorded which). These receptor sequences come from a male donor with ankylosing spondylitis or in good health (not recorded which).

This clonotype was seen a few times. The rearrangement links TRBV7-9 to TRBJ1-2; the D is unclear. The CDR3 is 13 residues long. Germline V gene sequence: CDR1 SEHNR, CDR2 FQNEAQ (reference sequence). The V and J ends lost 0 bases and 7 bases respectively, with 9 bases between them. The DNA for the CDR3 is TGTGCCAGCAGCTTAGCCCCGGAAGGTGGCTACACCTTC. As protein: CASSLAPEGGYTF.

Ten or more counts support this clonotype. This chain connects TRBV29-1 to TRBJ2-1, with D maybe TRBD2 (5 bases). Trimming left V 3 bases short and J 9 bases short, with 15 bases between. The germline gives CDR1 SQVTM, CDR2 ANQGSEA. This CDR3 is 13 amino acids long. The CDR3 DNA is TGCAGCGTTGACTGGCCTGGGAGTGGTGAGCAGTTCTTC. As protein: CSVDWPGSGEQFF.

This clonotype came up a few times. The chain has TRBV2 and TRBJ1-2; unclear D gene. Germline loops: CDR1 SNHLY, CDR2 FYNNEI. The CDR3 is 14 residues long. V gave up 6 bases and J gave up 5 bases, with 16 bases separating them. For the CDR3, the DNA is TGTGCCAGCAGCGAATACCCCGCCCTGTATGGCTACACCTTC. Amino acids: CASSEYPALYGYTF.

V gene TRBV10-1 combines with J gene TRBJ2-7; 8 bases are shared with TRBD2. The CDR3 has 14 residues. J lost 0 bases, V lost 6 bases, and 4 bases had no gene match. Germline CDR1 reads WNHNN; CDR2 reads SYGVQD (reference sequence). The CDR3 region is CASRETSVSYEQYF. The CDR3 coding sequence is TGCGCCAGCAGGGAGACTAGCGTCTCCTACGAGCAGTACTTC.

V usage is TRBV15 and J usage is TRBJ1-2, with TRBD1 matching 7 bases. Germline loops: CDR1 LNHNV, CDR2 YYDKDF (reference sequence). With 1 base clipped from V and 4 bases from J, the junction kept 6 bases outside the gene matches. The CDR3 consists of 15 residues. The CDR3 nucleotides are TGTGCCACCAGCAGAGGTAGACAGGGCGGCTATGGCTACACCTTC. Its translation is CATSRGRQGGYGYTF.

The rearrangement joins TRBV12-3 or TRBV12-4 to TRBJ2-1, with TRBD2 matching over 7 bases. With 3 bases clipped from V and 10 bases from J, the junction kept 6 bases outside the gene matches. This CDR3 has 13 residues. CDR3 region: CASSFGGTREQFF. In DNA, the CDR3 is TGTGCCAGCAGTTTCGGGGGGACCCGGGAGCAGTTCTTC.

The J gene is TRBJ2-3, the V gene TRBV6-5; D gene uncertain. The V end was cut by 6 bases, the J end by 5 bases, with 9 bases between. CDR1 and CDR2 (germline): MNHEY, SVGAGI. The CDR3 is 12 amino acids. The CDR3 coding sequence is TGTGCCAGCAGCTCCTGGGGAGATACGCAGTATTTT. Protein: CASSSWGDTQYF.

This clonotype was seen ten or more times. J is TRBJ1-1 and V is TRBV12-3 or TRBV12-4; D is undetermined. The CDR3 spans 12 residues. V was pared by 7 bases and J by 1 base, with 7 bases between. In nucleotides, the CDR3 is TGTGCCAGCACCAAAAGGAACACTGAAGCTTTCTTT. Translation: CASTKRNTEAFF.

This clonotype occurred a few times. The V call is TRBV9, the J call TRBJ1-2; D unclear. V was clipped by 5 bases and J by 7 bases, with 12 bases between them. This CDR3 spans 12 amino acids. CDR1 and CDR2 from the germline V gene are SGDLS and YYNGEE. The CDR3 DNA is TGTGCCAGCAGTCTTTTGGGCGTTGGCTACACCTTC. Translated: CASSLLGVGYTF.

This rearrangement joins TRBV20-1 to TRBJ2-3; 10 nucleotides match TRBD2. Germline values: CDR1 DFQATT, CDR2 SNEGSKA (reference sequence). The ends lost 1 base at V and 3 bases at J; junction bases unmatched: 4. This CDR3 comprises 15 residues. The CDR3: CSARVGSGRTDTQYF. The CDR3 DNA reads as TGCAGTGCTAGAGTGGGTAGCGGGAGGACAGATACGCAGTATTTT.

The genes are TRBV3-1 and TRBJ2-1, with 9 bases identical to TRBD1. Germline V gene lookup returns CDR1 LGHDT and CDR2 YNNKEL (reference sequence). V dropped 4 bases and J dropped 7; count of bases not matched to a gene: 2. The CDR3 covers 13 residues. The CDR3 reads CASSLQGANEQFF. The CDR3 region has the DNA TGTGCCAGCAGCCTACAGGGGGCAAATGAGCAGTTCTTC.

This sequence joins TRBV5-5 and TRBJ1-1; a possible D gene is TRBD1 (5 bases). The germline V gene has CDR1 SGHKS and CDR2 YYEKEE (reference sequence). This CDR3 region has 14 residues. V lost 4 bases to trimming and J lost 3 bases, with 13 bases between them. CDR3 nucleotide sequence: TGTGCCAGCAGCCATGTGGGAGGGGACACTGAAGCTTTCTTT. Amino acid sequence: CASSHVGGDTEAFF.

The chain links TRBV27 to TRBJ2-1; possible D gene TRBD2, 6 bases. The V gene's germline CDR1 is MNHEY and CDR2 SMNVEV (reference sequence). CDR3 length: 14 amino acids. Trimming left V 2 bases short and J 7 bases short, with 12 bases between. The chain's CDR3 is CASSLAPGGNEQFF. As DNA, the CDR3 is TGTGCCAGCAGTTTAGCCCCCGGGGGTAATGAGCAGTTCTTC.

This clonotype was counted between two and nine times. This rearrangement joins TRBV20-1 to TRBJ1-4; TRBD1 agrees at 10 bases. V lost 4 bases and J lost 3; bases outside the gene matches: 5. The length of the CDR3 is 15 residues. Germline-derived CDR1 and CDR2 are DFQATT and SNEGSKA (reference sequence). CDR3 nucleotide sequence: TGCAGTGCTATCGACAGGGGGCAAGCTAATGAAAAACTGTTTTTT. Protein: CSAIDRGQANEKLFF.

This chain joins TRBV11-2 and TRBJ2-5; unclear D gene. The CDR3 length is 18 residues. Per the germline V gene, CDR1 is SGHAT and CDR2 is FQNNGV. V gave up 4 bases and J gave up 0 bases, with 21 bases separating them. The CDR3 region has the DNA TGTGCCAGCAGCTCACACTCAGTCCGGACCGCCTACCAAGAGACCCAGTACTTC. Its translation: CASSSHSVRTAYQETQYF.

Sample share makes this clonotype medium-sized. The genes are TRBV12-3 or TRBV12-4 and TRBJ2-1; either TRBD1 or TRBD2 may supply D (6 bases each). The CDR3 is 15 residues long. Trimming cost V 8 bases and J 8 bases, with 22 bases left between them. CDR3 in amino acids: CASSLGGPPWDEQFF. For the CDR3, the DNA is TGTGCCAGCTCCCTAGGGGGGCCGCCCTGGGATGAGCAGTTCTTC.

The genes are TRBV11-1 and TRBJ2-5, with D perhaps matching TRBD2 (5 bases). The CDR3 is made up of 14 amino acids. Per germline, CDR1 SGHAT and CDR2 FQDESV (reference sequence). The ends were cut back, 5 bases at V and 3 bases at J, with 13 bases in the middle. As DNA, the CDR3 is TGTGCCAGCAGCCTTTACAGCGGAGAAGAGACCCAGTACTTC. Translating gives CASSLYSGEETQYF.

As DNA, the CDR3 is TGTGCCAGCAGCTTACTTGTTAGCGGGAGCGATGAGCAGTTCTTC. Protein product: CASSLLVSGSDEQFF. The V call is TRBV7-8, the J call TRBJ2-1; 9 nucleotides align to TRBD2. Germline V gene data show CDR1 as SGHVS and CDR2 as FQNEAQ. J gave up 8 bases and V 2 bases, and 7 bases lay outside the gene matches. This CDR3 is 15 amino acids long.

The CDR3 DNA is TGTGCCAGCAGTCGTGGGACCTATGGCTACACCTTC. Protein: CASSRGTYGYTF. J is TRBJ1-2 and V is TRBV7-8; D might be TRBD1 (5 bases). CDR3 length: 12 residues. V lost 6 bases, J lost 4 bases, and 9 bases lay in between. The V gene's germline CDR1 is SGHVS and CDR2 FQNEAQ.

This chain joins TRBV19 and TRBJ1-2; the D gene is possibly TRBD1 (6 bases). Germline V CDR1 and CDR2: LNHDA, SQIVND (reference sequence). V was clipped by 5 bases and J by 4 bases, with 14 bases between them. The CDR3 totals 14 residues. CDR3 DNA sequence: TGTGCCAGTAGTTTCGGACAGCATCTCTATGGCTACACCTTC. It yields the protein CASSFGQHLYGYTF.

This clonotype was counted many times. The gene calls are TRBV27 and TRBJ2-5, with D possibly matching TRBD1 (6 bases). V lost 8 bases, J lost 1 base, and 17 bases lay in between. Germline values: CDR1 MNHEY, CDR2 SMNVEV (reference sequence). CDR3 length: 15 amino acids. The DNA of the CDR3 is TGTGCCAGCGGTCCCCTCGGGACATCCCAAGAGACCCAGTACTTC. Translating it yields CASGPLGTSQETQYF.

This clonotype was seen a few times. CDR3: CASSSRTSGRAHEQFF. The CDR3 coding sequence is TGTGCCAGCAGTTCACGGACTAGCGGGAGGGCCCATGAGCAGTTCTTC. The chain links TRBV12-3 or TRBV12-4 to TRBJ2-1; 15 nucleotides match TRBD2. CDR3 length: 16 residues. V shed 4 bases, J shed 8 bases, and the junction held 6 bases outside the gene matches.